This T cell receptor beta chain was identified in a study of T cells in Graves' hyperthyroidism and ophthalmopathy. Study-level results: Ophthalmopathy was predicted by the model a median of approximately 6 months ahead of onset.

Researchers barred patients who had uncontrolled infection, other autoimmune disease, pregnancy or lactation. Using RNA transcripts as the source, TCR beta CDR3 regions were amplified. A set of HTBI primers served as the primers for a first-round RT-PCR of the TCR CDR3. TCRdb re-analysed the multiplex PCR reads in MiXCR, keeping a single row per CDR3 protein. The sample records around 480,000 distinct CDR3 sequences, 13% to 15% being singletons. This clonotype was seen repeatedly, ten times or more. Antigen: not known. This CDR3 contains 16 residues. The germline V gene has CDR1 PRHDT and CDR2 FYEKMQ (reference sequence). Losses at the gene ends were 5 bases for V and 4 bases for J; bases not matched to a gene: 8.

The chain is built from TRBV13 and TRBJ1-2; 12 nucleotides agree with TRBD1. Source material: blood. This clonotype was obtained from a woman younger than 30 with Graves' hyperthyroidism. Here the CDR3 reads CASSQPGQGAGYGYTF. Here the CDR3 DNA reads TGTGCCAGCAGCCAACCGGGACAGGGGGCAGGCTATGGCTACACCTTC. The full variable domain, in which reference TRBV13 and TRBJ1-2 provide the parts outside the CDR3, is AAGVIQSPRHLIKEKRETATLKCYPIPRHDTVYWYQQGPGQDPQFLISFYEKMQSDKGSIPDRFSAQQFSDYHSELNMSSLELGDSALYFCASSQPGQGAGYGYTFGSGTRLTVV.